These 11 T cell receptor beta chains were all obtained from the same sample, sequenced in a study of regulatory T cells in long-lasting Graves disease. Time point defined: persistent/refractory GD, antithyroid drugs over 5 years with positive TRAb. Making the TCR library involved RNA that had been extracted from PBMCs. Combining iRepertoire HTBI primers with Arm-PCR of CDR3 regions, the authors built TCR beta libraries. TCRdb processed the multiplex PCR reads anew with MiXCR; each CDR3 protein has one entry. This table has about 430,000 distinct CDR3 sequences, around 20% appearing once. The input for sequencing was peripheral blood mononuclear cells (PBMCs), taken when the disease was refractory, from a patient treated with antithyroid drugs. The receptors shown here come from a female donor with Graves disease.

At least ten counts were recorded for this clonotype. The genes are TRBV7-2 and TRBJ2-7, with 14 bases fitting TRBD2. Trimming took 3 bases from V and 4 from J; bases not matched to a gene: 2. The CDR3 loop spans 15 amino acids. The germline CDR1 and CDR2 sequences are SGHTA and FQGNSA. The CDR3 reads CASSLGLAGVYEQYF. DNA of the CDR3: TGTGCCAGCAGCTTGGGACTAGCGGGAGTATACGAGCAGTACTTC.

This clonotype was counted at least ten times. This chain connects TRBV29-1 to TRBJ2-5, with D possibly TRBD2 on 5 matching bases. CDR3 length equals 14 residues. The V gene lost 4 bases and the J gene lost 2 bases, with 14 bases spanning the gap. Germline V gene data show CDR1 as SQVTM and CDR2 as ANQGSEA. The CDR3 nucleotides read TGCAGCGTTGCCATGATCGGGATTCAAGAGACCCAGTACTTC. The encoded protein is CSVAMIGIQETQYF.

This clonotype was observed at least ten times. The chain employs TRBV6-1 and TRBJ2-3, with D hard to call. The V gene's germline CDR1 is MNHNS and CDR2 SASEGT. The CDR3 has 16 residues. The germline V and J ends were trimmed by 5 bases and 4 bases, with 19 bases remaining between them. This CDR3 is CASSRLPRTGADTQYF. CDR3 coding DNA: TGTGCCAGCAGTAGACTTCCTAGGACGGGCGCAGATACGCAGTATTTT.

The J gene is TRBJ1-5, the V gene TRBV6-1; D ambiguous. CDR1 and CDR2 (germline): MNHNS, SASEGT. This CDR3 has 13 amino acids. Trimming stripped 1 base from V and 4 bases from J, with 5 bases between. The CDR3 DNA reads TGTGCCAGCAGTGAAGTAAGGAATCAGCCCCAGCATTTT. Its protein is CASSEVRNQPQHF.

The rearrangement joins TRBV19 to TRBJ1-1; tentatively, D is TRBD1 (6 bases). The V end was cut by 3 bases, the J end by 7 bases, with 12 bases between. The V gene's germline CDR1 is LNHDA and CDR2 SQIVND (reference sequence). The CDR3 has 13 amino acids. CDR3 in DNA: TGTGCCAGTAGTATTGGAGGGGGTGGTGAAGCTTTCTTT. As protein: CASSIGGGGEAFF. The complete variable domain, with remaining parts taken from reference TRBV19 and TRBJ1-1, reads DGGITQSPKYLFRKEGQNVTLSCEQNLNHDAMYWYRQDPGQGLRLIYYSQIVNDFQKGDIAEGYSVSREKKESFPLTVTSAQKNPTAFYLCASSIGGGGEAFFGQGTRLTVV.

The chain couples TRBV5-8 to TRBJ2-7; D possibly corresponds to TRBD1 (5 bases). CDR1 and CDR2 (germline): SGHTS, YDEGEE. The V end was cut by 5 bases, the J end by 1 base, with 16 bases between. The CDR3 sequence is 15 residues long. CDR3 sequence: CASRSPLGVSYEQYF. For the CDR3, the DNA is TGTGCCAGCAGATCACCCCTAGGGGTATCCTACGAGCAGTACTTC.

This clonotype was recorded a few times. This chain connects TRBV19 to TRBJ1-5; D might be TRBD1 (6 bases). The V gene lost 3 bases and the J gene lost 5 bases, with 8 bases spanning the gap. This CDR3 contains 13 residues. Per the germline V gene, CDR1 is LNHDA and CDR2 is SQIVND (reference sequence). This CDR3 reads CASSIQGYQPQHF. CDR3 DNA sequence: TGTGCCAGTAGTATCCAGGGGTATCAGCCCCAGCATTTT. Complete variable domain (other parts from reference TRBV19 and TRBJ1-5): DGGITQSPKYLFRKEGQNVTLSCEQNLNHDAMYWYRQDPGQGLRLIYYSQIVNDFQKGDIAEGYSVSREKKESFPLTVTSAQKNPTAFYLCASSIQGYQPQHFGDGTRLSIL.

This clonotype was seen repeatedly, ten times or more. The chain is built from TRBV27 and TRBJ1-1; 7 bases fit TRBD1. This CDR3 spans 17 amino acids. Per the germline V gene, CDR1 is MNHEY and CDR2 is SMNVEV (reference sequence). V shed 3 bases and J 3 bases; nucleotides not matched to a gene: 13. CDR3 protein: CASSLTPWTGGDTEAFF. DNA for the CDR3: TGTGCCAGCAGTTTGACCCCCTGGACAGGAGGTGACACTGAAGCTTTCTTT.

J is TRBJ2-7 and V is TRBV6-1, with 9 nucleotides matching TRBD1. After removal of 8 bases from V and 0 bases from J, the junction contained 8 bases not matched to a gene. CDR3 size: 15 residues. Germline CDR1 and CDR2: MNHNS and SASEGT. The CDR3 region is CASHLVTGGSYEQYF. The CDR3 DNA reads TGTGCCAGCCACCTGGTGACAGGGGGCTCCTACGAGCAGTACTTC.

This clonotype was seen at least ten times. This chain links TRBV29-1 with TRBJ2-5, with D hard to call. V lost 3 bases and J lost 5, with 10 bases in between. The CDR3 runs 12 residues. Germline V CDR1 and CDR2: SQVTM, ANQGSEA. The CDR3 coding sequence is TGCAGCGTTGAGATCCGCCGGGAGACCCAGTACTTC. Translation gives CSVEIRRETQYF.

The count of this clonotype is one. The gene calls are TRBV7-6 and TRBJ2-7; D gene unclear. CDR3 length: 13 residues. Germline CDR1 is SGHVS and CDR2 is FNYEAQ. V was clipped by 5 bases and J by 1 base, with 9 bases between them. CDR3 amino acids: CASSADWSYEQYF. As DNA, the CDR3 is TGTGCCAGCAGCGCAGACTGGTCCTACGAGCAGTACTTC.